What follows are 29 T cell receptor beta chains derived from one specimen sequenced in a study of T cells in Graves' hyperthyroidism and ophthalmopathy. Regions amplified from RNA transcripts were the TCR beta CDR3 regions. During a first-round RT-PCR of the TCR CDR3, the HTBI primer set was used. TCRdb re-analysed the multiplex PCR reads in MiXCR, keeping a single row per CDR3 protein. The sample shows 700,000 or so distinct CDR3 sequences, around 15% of them seen only once. The sample taken for sequencing was blood. All receptors derive from a woman aged 45-60 years with Graves' ophthalmopathy.

Worth noting for this clonotype: A much bigger clone sits one base away, suggesting this may be a read error. The rearrangement uses TRBV6-5 and TRBJ2-7; a possible D gene is TRBD1 (5 bases). Germline CDR1 reads MNHEY; CDR2 reads SVGAGI. The CDR3 covers 14 residues. CDR3 nucleotides: TGTGCCAGCAGTTACTCGCAGGGATCCCACGAGCGGTACTTC. Translation: CASSYSQGSHERYF.

This clonotype has more than one count but fewer than ten. This chain joins TRBV29-1 and TRBJ2-7, with a weak D call TRBD2 (5 bases). CDR1 and CDR2 (germline): SQVTM, ANQGSEA. The CDR3 is 15 amino acids. Trimming shortened V by 6 bases and J by 3 bases, and 21 bases separated the two germline ends. The CDR3: CSVAGLLGRVYEQYF. DNA of the CDR3: TGCAGCGTCGCCGGTCTACTAGGACGAGTCTACGAGCAGTACTTC.

Ten or more counts support this clonotype. The V and J genes are TRBV11-2 and TRBJ2-5, with 10 bases identical to TRBD1. The CDR3 sequence is 15 residues long. CDR1 SGHAT and CDR2 FQNNGV come from the germline V gene. J was trimmed by 5 bases and V by 8 bases; bases with no gene match: 11. The CDR3 loop reads CASLKTGTGDETQYF. CDR3 DNA sequence: TGTGCCAGCCTCAAAACCGGGACAGGGGATGAGACCCAGTACTTC.

This rearrangement joins TRBV12-3 or TRBV12-4 to TRBJ1-3; D not resolved. CDR3 length equals 15 residues. V lost 5 bases to trimming and J lost 2 bases, with 13 bases between them. The CDR3: CASSHRSGTGNTIYF. The DNA of the CDR3 is TGTGCCAGCAGTCATAGGTCCGGGACTGGAAACACCATATATTTT.

The chain couples TRBV12-3 or TRBV12-4 to TRBJ2-6; perhaps TRBD2 as D (6 bases). The CDR3 is made up of 18 amino acids. V lost 5 bases and J 0 bases, leaving 17 bases between the germline ends. CDR3 loop: CASSVPGRTTSGANVLTF. The CDR3 DNA reads TGTGCCAGCAGTGTCCCGGGACGGACTACCTCTGGGGCCAACGTCCTGACTTTC.

This clonotype has a count of ten or more. The CDR3 DNA reads TGTGCCACCAGTGACCCGGGACAGGGCAGCGAAAAACTGTTTTTT. Protein product: CATSDPGQGSEKLFF. This sequence joins TRBV24-1 and TRBJ1-4; 9 positions agree with TRBD1. J gave up 8 bases and V 4 bases, and 7 bases lay outside the gene matches. The CDR3 is made up of 15 amino acids. Germline lookup yields CDR1 KGHDR and CDR2 SFDVKD.

This clonotype showed up many times. The V and J genes are TRBV11-1 and TRBJ2-1; D perhaps matches TRBD1 (6 bases). CDR1 is SGHAT and CDR2 is FQDESV in the germline V gene (reference sequence). V dropped 5 bases and J dropped 0 bases, with 17 bases sitting between them. The CDR3 has 17 residues. As DNA, the CDR3 is TGTGCCAGCAGCCCACCTTGGCAGGGGATCTCCTACAATGAGCAGTTCTTC. Translated: CASSPPWQGISYNEQFF. The full variable domain, in which reference TRBV11-1 and TRBJ2-1 provide the parts outside the CDR3, is EAEVAQSPRYKITEKSQAVAFWCDPISGHATLYWYRQILGQGPELLVQFQDESVVDDSQLPKDRFSAERLKGVDSTLKIQPAELGDSAMYLCASSPPWQGISYNEQFFGPGTRLTVL.

This clonotype was counted ten times or more. This chain connects TRBV28 to TRBJ1-5, with D possibly TRBD1 on 6 matching bases. From germline, CDR1 is MDHEN and CDR2 SYDVKM. The CDR3 extends over 16 amino acids. Trimming pared 6 bases from V and 4 bases from J, leaving 19 bases between. CDR3 region: CASSRRSYRVNQPQHF. In DNA, the CDR3 is TGTGCCAGCAGCCGAAGGTCGTACAGGGTAAATCAGCCCCAGCATTTT.

The table lists this clonotype with a few counts. The V call is TRBV27, the J call TRBJ1-2; 12 bases are shared with TRBD1. J was trimmed by 5 bases and V by 4 bases; bases with no gene match: 8. There are 16 residues in the CDR3. From germline, CDR1 is MNHEY and CDR2 SMNVEV (reference sequence). The CDR3 DNA sequence: TGTGCCAGCAGTTATTCCGGGACAGGGGGCCGTTATGGCTACACCTTC. It is translated as CASSYSGTGGRYGYTF.

This clonotype was counted a few times. This chain uses TRBV28 with TRBJ1-5; D is uncertain. Germline V lookup: CDR1 MDHEN, CDR2 SYDVKM. The CDR3 spans 13 residues. V lost 6 bases and J lost 0, with 6 bases in between. The DNA of the CDR3 is TGTGCCAGCAGGAAGCATAGCAATCAGCCCCAGCATTTT. Protein sequence: CASRKHSNQPQHF.

This clonotype was counted a few times. The rearrangement joins TRBV10-3 to TRBJ2-1; no clear D gene. V was pared by 1 base and J by 6 bases, with 4 bases between. This CDR3 has 12 residues. Germline CDR1 and CDR2: ENHRY and SYGVKD. DNA of the CDR3: TGTGCCATCAGTGAGTTGACCAATGAGCAGTTCTTC. It translates to CAISELTNEQFF.

The chain couples TRBV15 to TRBJ1-4, with 7 bases that match TRBD1. The V segment lost 6 bases and the J segment 8 bases; nucleotides outside the gene matches: 9. Germline CDR1 and CDR2: LNHNV and YYDKDF (reference sequence). This CDR3 has 14 amino acids. CDR3 region: CATRQQGTGEKLFF. CDR3 nucleotides: TGTGCCACCAGACAACAGGGGACTGGGGAAAAACTGTTTTTT.

This clonotype occurred many times. The chain links TRBV28 to TRBJ2-6; maybe TRBD2 (6 bases). There are 15 residues in the CDR3. The V gene lost 5 bases and the J gene lost 2 bases, with 10 bases spanning the gap. Per the germline V gene, CDR1 is MDHEN and CDR2 is SYDVKM. DNA for the CDR3: TGTGCCAGCAGTGACGGAGGGACTGGGGCCAACGTCCTGACTTTC. It specifies CASSDGGTGANVLTF. Full variable domain (outside the CDR3, taken from reference TRBV28 and TRBJ2-6): DVKVTQSSRYLVKRTGEKVFLECVQDMDHENMFWYRQDPGLGLRLIYFSYDVKMKEKGDIPEGYSVSREKKERFSLILESASTNQTSMYLCASSDGGTGANVLTFGAGSRLTVL.

In its sample, this clonotype was seen a few times. This may stem from a read error, because a much larger clone lies one nucleotide away. This CDR3 is CASRRGSDEQFF. Written as DNA, the CDR3 is TGTGCCAGCAGGAGGGGGTCCGACGAGCAGTTCTTC. This sequence joins TRBV28 and TRBJ2-1; the D gene is possibly TRBD1 (6 bases). The germline gives CDR1 MDHEN, CDR2 SYDVKM. Between the trimmed V and J ends, which lost 6 bases and 10 bases, there was a span of 13 bases. This CDR3 comprises 12 residues.

This clonotype was detected many times. As DNA, the CDR3 is TGCAGTGCTAGGCCTTCTCCGGGACAGGAGACGGGGCCAAGTCAGCCCCAGCATTTT. Encoded protein: CSARPSPGQETGPSQPQHF. J is TRBJ1-5 and V is TRBV20-1; 8 nucleotides agree with TRBD1. This CDR3 spans 19 amino acids. CDR1 is DFQATT and CDR2 is SNEGSKA in the germline V gene (reference sequence). V was clipped by 3 bases and J by 6 bases; unmatched bases: 22.

V is TRBV5-1 and J is TRBJ2-5; either TRBD1 or TRBD2 may supply D (5 bases each). CDR1 and CDR2 from the germline V gene are SGHRS and YFSETQ. The CDR3 totals 13 residues. V dropped 3 bases and J dropped 0 bases, with 6 bases sitting between them. CDR3 bases: TGCGCCAGCAGCTGGGGGTACCAAGAGACCCAGTACTTC. The encoded protein is CASSWGYQETQYF.

This clonotype has at least ten counts. This chain connects TRBV20-1 to TRBJ2-5, with a weak D call TRBD2 (5 bases). Deletions cut 5 bases from V and 5 bases from J, with 15 bases between. The CDR3 has 13 residues. Germline CDR1 and CDR2: DFQATT and SNEGSKA (reference sequence). The CDR3 DNA reads TGCAGTGCTGTGCGTACCGGGGTGGAGACCCAGTACTTC. Amino acids: CSAVRTGVETQYF.

This clonotype was observed many times. The rearrangement joins TRBV30 to TRBJ2-1, with 8 bases lining up with TRBD2. CDR1 and CDR2 from the germline V gene are GTSNPN and SVGIG (reference sequence). The CDR3 covers 13 residues. With V trimmed by 8 bases and J by 7 bases, 10 bases remained unmatched. CDR3 loop: CAQRERETNEQFF. CDR3 DNA sequence: TGTGCCCAGAGGGAGCGGGAGACGAATGAGCAGTTCTTC.

This clonotype showed up many times. The chain employs TRBV6-2 or TRBV6-3 and TRBJ2-2; D gene uncertain. This CDR3 comprises 16 residues. The V gene lost 2 bases and the J gene lost 0 bases, with 10 bases spanning the gap. The germline gives CDR1 MNHEY, CDR2 SVGEGT. In DNA, the CDR3 is TGTGCCAGCAGTTACCTAAGGCGAACGAACACCGGGGAGCTGTTTTTT. It codes for CASSYLRRTNTGELFF.

This rearrangement joins TRBV19 to TRBJ1-1, with D perhaps matching TRBD1 (6 bases). This CDR3 has 15 residues. CDR1 and CDR2 from the germline V gene are LNHDA and SQIVND (reference sequence). Between the trimmed V and J ends, which lost 8 bases and 0 bases, there was a span of 16 bases. CDR3 coding DNA: TGTGCCAGTGGGGAATACGACAGGTTGAACACTGAAGCTTTCTTT. This codes for CASGEYDRLNTEAFF. The full variable domain, in which reference TRBV19 and TRBJ1-1 provide the parts outside the CDR3, is DGGITQSPKYLFRKEGQNVTLSCEQNLNHDAMYWYRQDPGQGLRLIYYSQIVNDFQKGDIAEGYSVSREKKESFPLTVTSAQKNPTAFYLCASGEYDRLNTEAFFGQGTRLTVV.

This clonotype was detected many times. The chain has TRBV6-6 and TRBJ2-5, with 10 nucleotides matching TRBD2. This CDR3 contains 15 residues. Germline V gene lookup returns CDR1 MNHNY and CDR2 SVGAGI (reference sequence). V lost 2 bases and J lost 3; bases outside the gene matches: 3. The CDR3 spells CASSYPGLAEETQYF. DNA of the CDR3: TGTGCCAGCAGTTACCCTGGACTAGCGGAAGAGACCCAGTACTTC.

This clonotype came up a few times. The CDR3 region is CASSFRSGQASNQPQHF. DNA of the CDR3: TGTGCCAGCAGCTTTCGCTCGGGACAGGCTAGCAATCAGCCCCAGCATTTT. The chain recombines TRBV5-5 with TRBJ1-5; 8 bases fit TRBD1. The germline V gene encodes CDR1 SGHKS and CDR2 YYEKEE (reference sequence). The CDR3 covers 17 residues. V was pared by 2 bases and J by 0 bases, with 7 bases of the junction left unmatched.

This clonotype was recorded at least ten times. The chain couples TRBV12-3 or TRBV12-4 to TRBJ1-2; D unresolved. The CDR3 is 12 residues long. V shed 5 bases and J shed 5 bases, with 9 bases lying between them. Written as DNA, the CDR3 is TGTGCCAGCAGTCAGACGGAGTATGGCTACACCTTC. It encodes CASSQTEYGYTF.

This clonotype appeared many times. The chain joins TRBV7-2 to TRBJ1-2, with D unclear. The CDR3 is made up of 15 amino acids. Trimming took off 1 base at V and 2 bases at J, with 11 bases between the two ends. Germline lookup yields CDR1 SGHTA and CDR2 FQGNSA. CDR3 loop: CASSLEGISNYGYTF. As DNA, the CDR3 is TGTGCCAGCAGCTTAGAGGGCATCTCGAACTATGGCTACACCTTC.

This clonotype was observed many times. The CDR3 coding sequence is TGCGCCAGCAGCTTAGATGGGGCCGGGGAGCTGTTTTTT. Its protein is CASSLDGAGELFF. The chain is built from TRBV5-1 and TRBJ2-2; no reliable D call. CDR1 is SGHRS and CDR2 is YFSETQ in the germline V gene. The CDR3 length is 13 residues. V lost 2 bases and J lost 6, with 8 bases in between.

The chain is built from TRBV4-2 and TRBJ1-2; 7 positions match TRBD1. There are 13 residues in the CDR3. The germline CDR1 and CDR2 sequences are LGHNA and YNFKEQ. V lost 6 bases to trimming and J lost 6 bases; unmatched junction nucleotides: 7. The CDR3 DNA reads TGTGCCAGCAGGGCGGGACAGTTGGATGGCTACACCTTC. Translated, it gives CASRAGQLDGYTF.

This clonotype appeared many times. V gene TRBV7-3 combines with J gene TRBJ2-1; D gene ambiguous. There are 14 residues in the CDR3. Germline V lookup: CDR1 SGHTA, CDR2 FQGTGA. The germline V and J ends were trimmed by 5 bases and 8 bases, with 16 bases remaining between them. The CDR3 coding sequence is TGTGCCAGCAGCCCTACAGACAACTGGGATGAGCAGTTCTTC. Protein sequence: CASSPTDNWDEQFF.

In this sample, this clonotype turned up many times. The junction does not match germline at one end; this may be a read error. The chain combines TRBV5-1 with TRBJ1-1; 7 bases fit TRBD1. This CDR3 spans 16 amino acids. Germline loops: CDR1 SGHRS, CDR2 YFSETQ. In DNA, the CDR3 is TGCGCCAGCAGCCGACAACCCGGGACAGCGAACTCTGAAGCTTTCTTT. It translates to CASSRQPGTANSEAFF.

This clonotype was detected ten times or more. The V call is TRBV18, the J call TRBJ2-1; maybe TRBD2 (7 bases). This CDR3 comprises 14 residues. Germline assignment: CDR1 KGHSH and CDR2 LQKENI. V lost 0 bases and J lost 8, with 11 bases in between. This CDR3 reads CASSPPRGGDEQFF. As DNA, the CDR3 is TGTGCCAGCTCACCACCTAGGGGGGGCGATGAGCAGTTCTTC.